This T cell receptor (beta chain) originates from a study of shared clonotypes between healthy human individuals. Each subset's genomic DNA was split evenly across several immunoSEQ plates. The assay was immunoSEQ multiplex PCR, and TCRdb's table has in-frame clones only and misses some. Altogether 1,400,000 or so clones are present, around 98.5% being singletons, with the ten largest covering approximately 0.38%. The CDR3 length is 15 residues. Germline CDR1 and CDR2: KGHSH and LQKENI. V trimming: 4 bases; J trimming: 5 bases; junction bases outside the gene matches: 9. Source material: naive CD4+ T cells sorted from blood. Subset specified: CD45RA+ positively selected. J is TRBJ2-7 and V is TRBV18, with 9 bases lining up with TRBD1. The sequence was obtained from a man aged 25 to 45 in good health. For the CDR3, the DNA is TGTGCCAGCTCACAGGTAAACAGGGGGCTAAACGAGCAGTACTTC. Protein product: CASSQVNRGLNEQYF.